These 5 T cell receptor beta chains were all obtained from the same sample, sequenced in a study of blood T cell repertoires in COVID-19. Generated by immunoSEQ multiplex PCR, the TCRdb table keeps only in-frame clones and is missing some. The table has under 90,000 clones, 80% seen once; the top ten hold 9.5% to 15%. Material: peripheral blood. The receptors come from a human donor in a cohort sampled during active COVID-19.

The chain uses TRBV5-6 and TRBJ2-3, with 10 nucleotides matching TRBD1. V was clipped by 0 bases and J by 8 bases; unmatched bases: 3. Germline V lookup: CDR1 SGHDT, CDR2 YYEEEE. CDR3 size: 14 residues. The CDR3: CASSLGQGAATQYF. The CDR3 DNA is TGTGCCAGCAGCTTGGGACAGGGGGCGGCTACGCAGTATTTT.

The chain recombines TRBV7-2 with TRBJ1-3; 7 bases line up with TRBD1. The CDR3 consists of 14 residues. V lost 5 bases and J lost 2; bases outside the gene matches: 3. The V gene's germline CDR1 is SGHTA and CDR2 FQGNSA. The CDR3 loop reads CASSITGAGNTIYF. CDR3 coding DNA: TGTGCCAGCAGCATTACAGGGGCTGGAAACACCATATATTTT. The whole variable domain, remainder taken from reference TRBV7-2 and TRBJ1-3, is GAGVSQSPSNKVTEKGKDVELRCDPISGHTALYWYRQSLGQGLEFLIYFQGNSAPDKSGLPSDRFSAERTGGSVSTLTIQRTQQEDSAVYLCASSITGAGNTIYFGEGSWLTVV.

V and J are TRBV6-5 and TRBJ2-3; TRBD2 is a possible D gene (5 bases). Deletions cut 6 bases from V and 2 bases from J, with 15 bases between. The CDR3 totals 15 residues. CDR1 is MNHEY and CDR2 is SVGAGI in the germline V gene. CDR3 region: CASRRPGLFTDTQYF. DNA for the CDR3: TGTGCCAGCAGAAGACCCGGACTGTTCACAGATACGCAGTATTTT.

This clone was observed a handful of times. This chain connects TRBV7-6 to TRBJ1-3; D ambiguous. Germline V gives CDR1 SGHVS, CDR2 FNYEAQ. The V and J ends lost 3 bases and 4 bases respectively, with 10 bases between them. The length of the CDR3 is 14 residues. The CDR3, as DNA: TGTGCCAGCAGCTTTGAGGGATGGGGAAACACCATATATTTT. It is translated as CASSFEGWGNTIYF.

The rearrangement joins TRBV5-5 to TRBJ2-7, with 8 bases lining up with TRBD2. CDR1 is SGHKS, CDR2 YYEKEE, per germline (reference sequence). The CDR3 covers 14 residues. Germline trimming cut 2 bases from V and 6 bases from J; bases unmatched to any gene: 7. CDR3 protein: CASSLTGTRGEQYV. CDR3 DNA sequence: TGTGCCAGCAGCTTAACCGGGACTAGAGGCGAGCAGTACGTC.